One sample yielded the 8 T cell receptor beta chains listed below, sequenced in a study of cytotoxic CD8 clonotypes in ibrutinib-treated CLL. Sequencing was performed with immunoSEQ multiplex PCR; in TCRdb, only in-frame clones are kept and a portion is missing. The table has some 150,000 clones, around 84% seen once. Material: PBMCs, obtained after 36 months of ibrutinib treatment. Receptors were obtained from a human donor with chronic lymphocytic leukemia.

The gene calls are TRBV10-3 and TRBJ2-5; TRBD1 might be the D (6 bases). There are 16 residues in the CDR3. Germline CDR1 is ENHRY and CDR2 is SYGVKD. V was pared by 8 bases and J by 4 bases, with 23 bases between. CDR3 in amino acids: CAIGPGSWGLGETQYF. The CDR3, as DNA: TGTGCCATCGGTCCAGGTTCTTGGGGGCTCGGAGAGACCCAGTACTTC.

The genes are TRBV4-2 and TRBJ2-1, with 8 positions matching TRBD2. The CDR3 covers 14 residues. The germline V gene has CDR1 LGHNA and CDR2 YNFKEQ. The trim removed 1 base at V and 7 bases at J, leaving 3 bases unmatched. The CDR3 here is CASSQAGGRNEQFF. The CDR3 coding sequence is TGTGCCAGCAGCCAAGCGGGGGGGCGTAATGAGCAGTTCTTC.

This clone has just a few counts. V gene TRBV6-4 combines with J gene TRBJ1-5; perhaps TRBD1 as D (6 bases). There are 14 residues in the CDR3. Germline CDR1 and CDR2: MRHNA and SNTAGT. The V end was cut by 3 bases, the J end by 7 bases, with 13 bases between. The CDR3 protein is CASSEGGGGQPQHF. CDR3 in DNA: TGTGCCAGCAGTGAAGGGGGGGGCGGGCAGCCCCAGCATTTT.

The rearrangement joins TRBV2 to TRBJ2-1, with D perhaps given as TRBD1 or TRBD2 (5 bases each). The CDR3 has 15 residues. CDR1 and CDR2 (germline): SNHLY, FYNNEI. Deletions cut 8 bases from V and 4 bases from J, with 18 bases between. CDR3 nucleotide sequence: TGTGCCAGCGGGCCGGGGCGGGCCACATACAATGAGCAGTTCTTC. This gives the protein CASGPGRATYNEQFF.

This chain joins TRBV4-1 and TRBJ2-1; the D is unclear. The CDR3 extends over 16 amino acids. With 4 bases removed from V and 4 bases from J, the gap between germline ends came to 17 bases. The germline V gene has CDR1 MGHRA and CDR2 YSYEKL. The CDR3 DNA reads TGCGCCAGCAGCCCTTCTTCCCCCAGCCCTTACAATGAGCAGTTCTTC. The encoded protein is CASSPSSPSPYNEQFF.

The rearrangement uses TRBV6-5 and TRBJ2-1; D not resolved. The ends were cut back, 0 bases at V and 3 bases at J, with 6 bases in the middle. The CDR3 consists of 14 residues. Germline lookup yields CDR1 MNHEY and CDR2 SVGAGI. The CDR3 sequence: CASSYSGRYNEQFF. Here the CDR3 DNA reads TGTGCCAGCAGTTACTCTGGTCGCTACAATGAGCAGTTCTTC.

The chain carries TRBV6-6 and TRBJ1-1; TRBD1 matches at 7 bases. Per the germline V gene, CDR1 is MNHNY and CDR2 is SVGAGI (reference sequence). The CDR3 has 13 amino acids. The V gene end was trimmed by 6 bases and the J gene end by 6 bases; junction bases not matched to a gene: 7. Here the CDR3 DNA reads TGTGCCAGCAGCATATTCGGGACAGCTGAAGCTTTCTTT. Its translation is CASSIFGTAEAFF.

The chain uses TRBV5-1 and TRBJ2-5; D is possibly TRBD1 (6 bases). The CDR3 is 13 residues long. CDR1 is SGHRS, CDR2 YFSETQ, per germline. V was shortened by 2 bases and J by 2 bases, with 7 bases between the two germline ends. In DNA, the CDR3 is TGCGCCAGCAGCTTACAGGGACAAGAGACCCAGTACTTC. Translating it yields CASSLQGQETQYF.